The 15 T cell receptor beta chains in this list originate from one sample, sequenced in a study of regulatory dendritic cells for organ transplantation. CFSE-labeled sorted T cells met regulatory or mature dendritic cells for under 6 days. Using immunoSEQ multiplex PCR, the repertoire was profiled, and TCRdb retains in-frame clones only, with some absent. This sample has 11,000 or so clones, with roughly 91% found just once. What these receptors recognize is not known. The sample taken for sequencing was naive CD8+ T cells from blood cultured with dendritic cells. The subset denotes: CD45RA+ naive T cells. Source of these receptors: a human donor in good health.

The genes are TRBV13 and TRBJ2-5; TRBD1 agrees at 8 bases. Germline CDR1 and CDR2: PRHDT and FYEKMQ (reference sequence). V lost 2 bases and J lost 5; bases outside the gene matches: 4. CDR3 length: 14 residues. The CDR3 DNA reads TGTGCCAGCAGCTTATCAGGGGGCCGGGAGACCCAGTACTTC. Its translation is CASSLSGGRETQYF.

The V gene is TRBV7-2, the J gene TRBJ2-1; TRBD1 is a possible D gene (6 bases). The CDR3 is 17 amino acids. Germline assignment: CDR1 SGHTA and CDR2 FQGNSA. V shed 5 bases and J shed 2 bases, with 19 bases lying between them. The DNA for the CDR3 is TGTGCCAGCAGCCCTAGAGGATCTCGGACAGCCTACAATGAGCAGTTCTTC. It encodes CASSPRGSRTAYNEQFF. Combining the CDR3 with reference TRBV7-2 and TRBJ2-1 gives the whole variable domain GAGVSQSPSNKVTEKGKDVELRCDPISGHTALYWYRQSLGQGLEFLIYFQGNSAPDKSGLPSDRFSAERTGGSVSTLTIQRTQQEDSAVYLCASSPRGSRTAYNEQFFGPGTRLTVL.

The J gene is TRBJ2-7, the V gene TRBV6-1; D possibly corresponds to TRBD1 (7 bases). CDR3 length: 16 amino acids. Per germline, CDR1 MNHNS and CDR2 SASEGT. Trimming took 2 bases from V and 5 from J, leaving 19 bases between them. The CDR3 is CASSESLEGGTDEQYF. CDR3 nucleotides: TGTGCCAGCAGTGAATCCTTGGAGGGCGGGACAGACGAGCAGTACTTC.

The chain has TRBV5-1 and TRBJ2-7, with TRBD2 matching 12 bases. Germline values: CDR1 SGHRS, CDR2 YFSETQ. There are 15 residues in the CDR3. V lost 2 bases and J lost 3; bases outside the gene matches: 3. CDR3 DNA: TGCGCCAGCAGCTTCACTAGCGGGAGGAGCTACGAGCAGTACTTC. Translation: CASSFTSGRSYEQYF.

The rearrangement joins TRBV5-1 to TRBJ2-3; 10 bases match TRBD1. Germline CDR1 SGHRS, CDR2 YFSETQ. Germline trimming cut 3 bases from V and 7 bases from J; bases unmatched to any gene: 11. CDR3 size: 16 residues. CDR3: CASSSPRDRGSYTQYF. The CDR3 DNA is TGCGCCAGCAGCTCCCCCCGGGACAGGGGCTCGTATACGCAGTATTTT.

This clone was seen once. J is TRBJ2-7 and V is TRBV29-1, with D possibly being TRBD1 (7 bases). Trimming cost V 5 bases and J 4 bases, with 18 bases left between them. The CDR3 is 14 residues long. Germline V gene data show CDR1 as SQVTM and CDR2 as ANQGSEA. The DNA for the CDR3 is TGCAGCGTTTGCATGGAGGGGGCGGGATACGAGCAGTACTTC. Protein product: CSVCMEGAGYEQYF.

The chain couples TRBV4-3 to TRBJ2-1, with unresolved D. Germline V gives CDR1 LGHNA, CDR2 YSLEER. The CDR3 is 14 residues long. Trimming took off 4 bases at V and 9 bases at J, with 16 bases between the two ends. The CDR3, as DNA: TGCGCCAGCAGCCTCTTACGGGCCAGTGGTGAGCAGTTCTTC. Encoded protein: CASSLLRASGEQFF.

V gene TRBV1 combines with J gene TRBJ1-1; the table calls TRBD1, which could not be checked here. TRBV1 is listed as a pseudogene. There are 19 residues in the CDR3. The CDR3 coding sequence is TGCGCCAGCAGCCAACCCCCGCGGCCGGGACAGAGATTCGTCTCGGAAGCTTTCTTT. Residues: CASSQPPRPGQRFVSEAFF.

This CDR3 reads CASSLSGIRTEAFF. The DNA of the CDR3 is TGTGCCAGCAGCTTATCTGGCATTCGCACTGAAGCTTTCTTT. This sequence joins TRBV7-8 and TRBJ1-1; D gene ambiguous. The CDR3 is 14 residues long. V was trimmed by 2 bases and J by 4 bases, leaving 11 bases between them. Per the germline V gene, CDR1 is SGHVS and CDR2 is FQNEAQ.

CDR3 nucleotide sequence: TGTGCCAGCAGTTCCGCCGGTTACAATGAGCAGTTCTTC. It encodes CASSSAGYNEQFF. V usage is TRBV27 and J usage is TRBJ2-1, with unresolved D. The germline V gene has CDR1 MNHEY and CDR2 SMNVEV (reference sequence). The CDR3 has 13 amino acids. V lost 4 bases to trimming and J lost 4 bases, with 8 bases between them.

This rearrangement joins TRBV5-5 to TRBJ2-7; TRBD1 agrees at 8 bases. From germline, CDR1 is SGHKS and CDR2 YYEKEE (reference sequence). The CDR3 runs 15 residues. Trimming cost V 4 bases and J 1 base; bases outside gene matches: 7. The CDR3 coding sequence is TGTGCCAGCAGCGAGAGGACAGGGCGTTCCTACGAGCAGTACTTC. Amino acid sequence: CASSERTGRSYEQYF.

The rearrangement uses TRBV7-9 and TRBJ2-5, with TRBD2 as a possible D gene (6 bases). Trimming removed 5 bases from V and 0 bases from J, with 10 bases in between. The CDR3 consists of 14 residues. Germline V gene lookup returns CDR1 SEHNR and CDR2 FQNEAQ (reference sequence). The CDR3 here is CASSPAGYQETQYF. The CDR3 DNA follows: TGTGCCAGCAGCCCCGCGGGGTACCAAGAGACCCAGTACTTC.

The chain carries TRBV11-2 and TRBJ2-5; D not certain. CDR1 and CDR2 (germline): SGHAT, FQNNGV. The CDR3 runs 12 residues. The V end lost 5 bases, the J end lost 5 bases, and 9 bases lay between the germline ends. CDR3 coding DNA: TGTGCCAGCAGCGCCCCCCCCGAGACCCAGTACTTC. Protein: CASSAPPETQYF.

The V call is TRBV4-3, the J call TRBJ2-1; 7 bases are a match to TRBD2. V was clipped by 0 bases and J by 5 bases; unmatched bases: 4. The CDR3 is 15 amino acids. The germline gives CDR1 LGHNA, CDR2 YSLEER. The CDR3, as DNA: TGCGCCAGCAGCCAAGATTGGCGGGAGAACAATGAGCAGTTCTTC. Protein: CASSQDWRENNEQFF.

The chain combines TRBV4-2 with TRBJ2-7; TRBD2 matches at 11 bases. This CDR3 is built from 16 residues. The V and J ends lost 1 base and 6 bases, in that order; junction bases with no gene match: 8. Per the germline V gene, CDR1 is LGHNA and CDR2 is YNFKEQ. DNA of the CDR3: TGTGCCAGCAGCCAAGTGCAGACTAGCGGGGAGAGCGAGCAGTACTTC. Translation: CASSQVQTSGESEQYF.